This T cell receptor beta chain was recorded in a study of shared clonotypes between healthy human individuals. Study context: Three plates were used per donor for CD4 naive, three for CD4 memory, two for CD8 naive and one for CD8 memory. The study, taken as a whole, reports: A reduction in generation probabilities was seen for non-shared clonotypes relative to those shared by all four donors.

V gave up 1 base and J gave up 7 bases, with 17 bases separating them. Per germline, CDR1 SGHTA and CDR2 FQGNSA. The length of the CDR3 is 15 residues. Donors were Caucasian adults residing in Nashville, Tennessee, USA. The test was conducted at deep level. Repertoires were generated with immunoSEQ multiplex PCR, while TCRdb's copy carries only in-frame clones and drops some. This sample yields some 1,400,000 clones, of which around 97% are seen a single time; over 1% belongs to the top ten. Worth noting for this clone: Its matching antigen is unknown.

The sequence was obtained from a man aged 25 to 40 in good health. The chain is built from TRBV7-2 and TRBJ2-7, with D perhaps TRBD2 (7 bases). The source material was naive CD4+ T cells sorted from blood. Subset noted: CD45RA+ positively selected. CDR3 sequence: CASSLGPRGGGEQYF. The CDR3 nucleotides read TGTGCCAGCAGCTTAGGCCCGAGGGGGGGCGGTGAGCAGTACTTC.